Below are 18 T cell receptor beta chains sequenced from a single sample in a study of blood T cell repertoires in COVID-19. The method was immunoSEQ multiplex PCR; TCRdb's version includes in-frame clones alone and lacks a portion of them. The repertoire includes 200,000 to 250,000 clones, around 84% of them detected once, and roughly 4.6% sits in the top ten. Sample: peripheral blood. Receptors were obtained from a woman in her sixties or seventies who had recovered from COVID-19.

The V and J genes are TRBV18 and TRBJ2-7; 7 nucleotides line up with TRBD1. V shed 4 bases, J shed 4 bases, and the junction held 4 bases outside the gene matches. Germline V gene lookup returns CDR1 KGHSH and CDR2 LQKENI. CDR3 length equals 13 residues. The CDR3 spells CASSQRQGYEQYF. DNA for the CDR3: TGTGCCAGCTCACAACGACAGGGATACGAGCAGTACTTC.

Written as DNA, the CDR3 is TGTGCCAGCAGCGTGGGACAGGGGGGCTACGAGCAGTACTTC. Its protein product is CASSVGQGGYEQYF. This chain links TRBV11-2 with TRBJ2-7; 11 bases match TRBD1. With 5 bases clipped from V and 3 bases from J, the junction kept 3 bases outside the gene matches. Germline V lookup: CDR1 SGHAT, CDR2 FQNNGV. The CDR3 contains 14 residues.

This chain links TRBV2 with TRBJ2-3; TRBD2 agrees at 10 bases. V lost 6 bases and J lost 0; bases outside the gene matches: 9. Germline V gene lookup returns CDR1 SNHLY and CDR2 FYNNEI. The CDR3 runs to 17 residues. This CDR3 reads CASSGPTSGTSTDTQYF. As DNA, the CDR3 is TGTGCCAGCAGCGGCCCTACTAGCGGGACTAGCACAGATACGCAGTATTTT. Drawing the rest from reference TRBV2 and TRBJ2-3, the complete variable domain is EPEVTQTPSHQVTQMGQEVILRCVPISNHLYFYWYRQILGQKVEFLVSFYNNEISEKSEIFDDQFSVERPDGSNFTLKIRSTKLEDSAMYFCASSGPTSGTSTDTQYFGPGTRLTVL.

The CDR3 sequence is CASGGGAGARMDTQYF. CDR3 nucleotide sequence: TGTGCCAGCGGTGGGGGAGCGGGGGCGAGGATGGATACGCAGTATTTT. This sequence joins TRBV5-6 and TRBJ2-3; 8 bases line up with TRBD2. Germline V lookup: CDR1 SGHDT, CDR2 YYEEEE. The V gene end was trimmed by 7 bases and the J gene end by 6 bases; junction bases not matched to a gene: 16. CDR3 length equals 16 residues.

This chain links TRBV7-8 with TRBJ1-1; TRBD1 might be the D (5 bases). Trimming removed 5 bases at V and 3 bases at J, with 10 bases between. Germline CDR1 is SGHVS and CDR2 is FQNEAQ. The CDR3 is 13 residues long. CDR3 coding DNA: TGTGCCAGCAGCCATGGGGCGGACACTGAAGCTTTCTTT. Translating it yields CASSHGADTEAFF.

The rearrangement joins TRBV5-6 to TRBJ2-1; 10 nucleotides match TRBD2. CDR3 size: 15 residues. Trimming took 0 bases from V and 6 from J; bases not matched to a gene: 3. Germline values: CDR1 SGHDT, CDR2 YYEEEE. The CDR3 nucleotides are TGTGCCAGCAGCTTGGGGACTAGCGGCTTCAATGAGCAGTTCTTC. Residues: CASSLGTSGFNEQFF.

Here the CDR3 DNA reads TGCGCCAGCAGCCAAGATTTCTACGGTACCTACAATGAGCAGTTCTTC. As protein: CASSQDFYGTYNEQFF. The chain has TRBV4-1 and TRBJ2-1; D not resolved. The CDR3 runs to 16 residues. CDR1 and CDR2 from the germline V gene are MGHRA and YSYEKL. V lost 0 bases to trimming and J lost 2 bases, with 11 bases between them.

Remarks on this clone: The junction departs from germline at one end; a sequencing error may be responsible. The V gene is TRBV3-1 (or the pseudogene TRBV3-2), the J gene TRBJ2-2, with TRBD1 matching over 10 bases. The CDR3 spans 15 residues. The germline V gene has CDR1 LGHDT and CDR2 YNNKEL (reference sequence). The CDR3 loop is CASSQRQGAPGGLFF. The CDR3 coding sequence is TGTGCCAGCAGCCAAAGACAGGGGGCCCCAGGGGGGCTGTTTTTT.

The rearrangement uses TRBV6-2 or TRBV6-3 and TRBJ2-1, with 10 bases fitting TRBD2. V dropped 3 bases and J dropped 4; count of bases not matched to a gene: 3. This CDR3 is 15 amino acids long. The V gene's germline CDR1 is MNHEY and CDR2 SVGEGT. For the CDR3, the DNA is TGTGCCAGCAGTTATCAAGCGGGGGGGTACAATGAGCAGTTCTTC. It is translated as CASSYQAGGYNEQFF.

The chain is built from TRBV13 and TRBJ1-2; D is unclear. Germline CDR1 PRHDT, CDR2 FYEKMQ (reference sequence). The CDR3 runs 14 residues. Trimming left V 0 bases short and J 8 bases short, with 13 bases between. The CDR3 DNA reads as TGTGCCAGCAGCTTAGGTACAGTCCGGAGGGGCTACACCTTC. Translation: CASSLGTVRRGYTF.

The CDR3 region is CASTRGTASGNTIYF. CDR3 in DNA: TGTGCCAGCACAAGAGGGACAGCCTCTGGAAACACCATATATTTT. This sequence joins TRBV6-5 and TRBJ1-3; 7 nucleotides line up with TRBD1. V trimming: 7 bases; J trimming: 0 bases; junction bases outside the gene matches: 6. There are 15 residues in the CDR3. Germline CDR1 is MNHEY and CDR2 is SVGAGI.

The chain couples TRBV6-5 to TRBJ1-6; 8 nucleotides align to TRBD1. V shed 6 bases, J shed 5 bases, and the junction held 3 bases outside the gene matches. Per the germline V gene, CDR1 is MNHEY and CDR2 is SVGAGI. This CDR3 is 14 amino acids long. The CDR3: CASRDRDDNSPLHF. The CDR3 bases are TGTGCCAGCAGGGACAGGGACGATAATTCACCCCTCCACTTT.

The chain employs TRBV7-3 and TRBJ2-1; 7 nucleotides line up with TRBD2. There are 14 residues in the CDR3. The V and J ends lost 3 bases and 5 bases, in that order; junction bases with no gene match: 4. Germline loops: CDR1 SGHTA, CDR2 FQGTGA. Here the CDR3 reads CASSFSGGNNEQFF. The CDR3 nucleotides read TGTGCCAGCAGCTTTTCCGGGGGGAACAATGAGCAGTTCTTC.

The chain links TRBV7-9 to TRBJ1-2; 7 bases map to TRBD1. Per the germline V gene, CDR1 is SEHNR and CDR2 is FQNEAQ (reference sequence). V shed 5 bases and J 4 bases; nucleotides not matched to a gene: 7. This CDR3 contains 14 residues. CDR3: CASSQLGQVYGYTF. For the CDR3, the DNA is TGTGCCAGCAGCCAACTCGGACAGGTCTATGGCTACACCTTC.

CDR3 residues: CASSSRSGTSGRTQYF. In DNA, the CDR3 is TGTGCCAGCAGCTCGCGGTCCGGGACTAGCGGGCGGACCCAGTACTTC. The chain combines TRBV7-6 with TRBJ2-5; 12 bases are a match to TRBD2. Germline CDR1 reads SGHVS; CDR2 reads FNYEAQ. The J segment lost 7 bases and the V segment lost 4 bases, leaving 10 bases of the junction unmatched. There are 16 residues in the CDR3.

J is TRBJ1-2 and V is TRBV5-4; a weak D match, TRBD1 (6 bases). This CDR3 contains 15 residues. Germline V CDR1 and CDR2: SGHNT, YYREEE (reference sequence). V lost 4 bases to trimming and J lost 5 bases, with 18 bases between them. The CDR3 coding sequence is TGTGCCAGCAGCCCGGGCAGGGGACCACATTATGGCTACACCTTC. Its translation is CASSPGRGPHYGYTF.

V usage is TRBV7-9 and J usage is TRBJ2-3; TRBD2 matches at 8 bases. J was trimmed by 5 bases and V by 5 bases; bases with no gene match: 18. CDR1 is SEHNR, CDR2 FQNEAQ, per germline (reference sequence). This CDR3 contains 18 residues. The CDR3 protein is CASSPSGGGPPVGDTQYF. CDR3 sequence (DNA): TGTGCCAGCAGCCCCTCGGGCGGGGGGCCCCCGGTTGGAGATACGCAGTATTTT.

This rearrangement joins TRBV4-1 to TRBJ1-2; no definite D call. Trimming removed 1 base at V and 5 bases at J, with 14 bases between. The CDR3 consists of 15 residues. Germline V lookup: CDR1 MGHRA, CDR2 YSYEKL. The DNA of the CDR3 is TGCGCCAGCAGCCAAGTAAATCGAGGGTCTTATGGCTACACCTTC. It is translated as CASSQVNRGSYGYTF.